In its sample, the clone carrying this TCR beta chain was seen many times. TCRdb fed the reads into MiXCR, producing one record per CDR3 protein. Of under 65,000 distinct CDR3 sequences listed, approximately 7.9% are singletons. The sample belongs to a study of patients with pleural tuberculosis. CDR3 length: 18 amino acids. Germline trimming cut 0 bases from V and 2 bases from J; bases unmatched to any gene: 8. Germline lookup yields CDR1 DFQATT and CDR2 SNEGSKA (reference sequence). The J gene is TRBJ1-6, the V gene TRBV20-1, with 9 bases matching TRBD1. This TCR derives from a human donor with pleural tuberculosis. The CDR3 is CSARDRDRVNPYNSPLHF. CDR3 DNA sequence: TGCAGTGCTAGAGATCGGGACAGGGTGAACCCCTATAATTCACCCCTCCACTTT.